A selection of T cell receptor beta chains follows, all from one sample in a study of CD4+ T cells in melanoma. This table comes from immunoSEQ multiplex PCR, and its TCRdb copy is limited to in-frame clones, with some not included. Seen here are 9,000 to 13,000 clones, around two thirds observed once, and the top ten hold about 24%. The sequenced sample was cells from a culture (not recorded whether cultured in vitro). The receptors were sampled from a human donor with melanoma. The CDR3 runs from the conserved cysteine through the conserved F or W. D genes are given only for firm matches. Some rows have no size entry. The others give once, few or many, or a class for an expanded clone.

.	TRBJ2-5	TRBV7-2	.	CASSLVADPQETQYF	TGTGCCAGCAGCTTAGTAGCAGACCCCCAAGAGACCCAGTACTTC
TRBD2	TRBJ2-5	TRBV18	.	CASSPTGLAGSGEETQYF	TGTGCCAGCTCACCAACGGGACTAGCGGGCTCCGGGGAAGAGACCCAGTACTTC
.	TRBJ1-5	TRBV30	.	CAWSGAGAVLDQPQHF	TGTGCCTGGAGTGGGGCAGGGGCCGTCTTGGATCAGCCCCAGCATTTT
.	TRBJ2-7	TRBV6-6	.	CASSYKAGGSYEQYF	TGTGCCAGCAGTTACAAGGCAGGGGGGTCCTACGAGCAGTACTTC
.	TRBJ1-1	TRBV5-6	.	CASSPAPGDTEAFF	TGTGCCAGCAGCCCCGCCCCCGGGGACACTGAAGCTTTCTTT
.	TRBJ1-2	TRBV11-2	.	CASSLDGVGGYTF	TGTGCCAGCAGCTTAGATGGGGTCGGTGGCTACACCTTC
.	TRBJ2-3	TRBV29-1	.	CSVEPPSTDTQYF	TGCAGCGTCGAACCTCCCAGCACAGATACGCAGTATTTT
.	TRBJ2-1	TRBV5-6	.	CASSWGVGPGRGEQFF	TGTGCCAGCAGCTGGGGGGTAGGGCCTGGCCGAGGTGAGCAGTTCTTC
.	TRBJ1-1	TRBV2	.	CASTPRLMNTEAFF	TGTGCCAGCACACCCAGACTTATGAACACTGAAGCTTTCTTT
TRBD1	TRBJ1-2	TRBV7-9	.	CASSLNGGGGGYTF	TGTGCCAGCAGCTTAAACGGAGGGGGCGGCGGCTACACCTTC
.	TRBJ2-1	TRBV5-1	.	CASSLVRFGVHEQFF	TGCGCCAGCAGCTTGGTTCGATTTGGGGTCCATGAGCAGTTCTTC
.	TRBJ2-1	TRBV7-9	.	CASSLQQGGEQFF	TGTGCCAGCAGCTTACAACAGGGAGGGGAGCAGTTCTTC
TRBD2	TRBJ2-1	TRBV30	once	CAWSPSGAVVSDYNEQFF	TGTGCCTGGAGTCCTAGCGGGGCCGTAGTCAGCGACTACAATGAGCAGTTCTTC
.	TRBJ1-2	TRBV6-5	.	CASSYDTRYGYTF	TGTGCCAGCAGTTACGACACCCGCTATGGCTACACCTTC
.	TRBJ1-5	TRBV2	.	CASSEWVTGHQPQHF	TGTGCCAGCAGTGAATGGGTGACAGGCCATCAGCCCCAGCATTTT
TRBD1	TRBJ1-4	TRBV5-4	.	CASSKDRGYEKLFF	TGTGCCAGCAGCAAGGACAGGGGGTATGAAAAACTGTTTTTT
.	TRBJ2-7	TRBV2	.	CASSADSGRRGEQYF	TGTGCCAGCAGTGCCGACTCAGGGAGAAGAGGGGAGCAGTACTTC
TRBD1	TRBJ1-4	TRBV5-1	.	CASSTGTGEKLFF	TGCGCCAGCAGCACAGGGACAGGTGAAAAACTGTTTTTT
.	TRBJ1-4	TRBV5-1	.	CASKLGTENEKLFF	TGCGCCTCGAAGTTGGGGACGGAAAATGAAAAACTGTTTTTT
.	TRBJ1-1	TRBV7-3	few	CASSLRANTEAFF	TGTGCCAGCAGCTTAAGAGCGAACACTGAAGCTTTCTTT
.	TRBJ1-2	TRBV27	.	CASSTRPSLYGYTF	TGTGCCAGCAGTACCAGACCAAGCCTGTATGGCTACACCTTC
.	TRBJ2-5	TRBV5-1	.	CASSSPAGTETQYF	TGCGCCAGCAGCAGTCCGGCGGGGACGGAGACCCAGTACTTC
.	TRBJ1-1	TRBV7-2	few	CASREAGNTEAFF	TGTGCCAGCAGGGAGGCAGGGAACACTGAAGCTTTCTTT
.	TRBJ1-1	TRBV5-1	.	CASSLGGRTTEAFF	TGCGCCAGCAGCTTGGGAGGGCGGACCACTGAAGCTTTCTTT
TRBD2	TRBJ2-7	TRBV7-6	.	CASSQRAGGAYEQYF	TGTGCCAGCAGCCAGCGAGCGGGAGGGGCCTACGAGCAGTACTTC
.	TRBJ1-1	TRBV6-1	few	CASSREVFAEAFF	TGTGCCAGCAGCCGGGAGGTATTCGCTGAAGCTTTCTTT
.	TRBJ1-6	TRBV25-1	few	CASSDFSSPLHF	TGTGCCAGCAGTGACTTTAGTTCACCCCTCCACTTT
.	TRBJ2-3	TRBV5-1	.	CASSLAQGRSADTQYF	TGCGCCAGCAGCTTGGCCCAGGGCCGATCAGCAGATACGCAGTATTTT
.	TRBJ2-7	TRBV11-2	.	CASALGVEYEQYF	TGTGCCAGCGCCCTAGGGGTTGAATACGAGCAGTACTTC
.	TRBJ1-1	TRBV28	.	CASSSVPGRTEAFF	TGTGCCAGCAGTTCTGTTCCAGGGCGCACTGAAGCTTTCTTT
TRBD1	TRBJ2-7	TRBV2	few	CASTGGSSYEQYF	TGTGCCAGCACAGGGGGAAGCTCCTACGAGCAGTACTTC
.	TRBJ2-7	TRBV2	few	CASNSGSGEQYF	TGTGCCAGCAACTCGGGGTCTGGCGAGCAGTACTTC
.	TRBJ2-3	TRBV2	.	CASSVWQVGAGDTQYF	TGTGCCAGCAGTGTCTGGCAGGTAGGGGCGGGGGATACGCAGTATTTT
TRBD1	TRBJ1-4	TRBV30	.	CAWSVNRGRNEKLFF	TGTGCCTGGAGTGTCAACAGGGGGAGGAATGAAAAACTGTTTTTT
.	TRBJ1-5	TRBV19	.	CASSEIGGVGNQPQHF	TGTGCCAGTAGCGAAATAGGGGGGGTCGGCAATCAGCCCCAGCATTTT
.	TRBJ2-7	TRBV21-1	.	CASTKSGGQLSEQYF	TGTGCCAGCACCAAATCAGGCGGGCAACTAAGCGAGCAGTACTTC
TRBD2	TRBJ2-3	TRBV11-2	.	CASSSRLAGNTQYF	TGTGCCAGCAGCTCCAGACTAGCGGGGAATACGCAGTATTTT
.	TRBJ1-2	TRBV7-9	few	CASSLETGNYGYTF	TGTGCCAGCAGCTTAGAAACAGGCAACTATGGCTACACCTTC